Presented here are 27 T cell receptor beta chains from one specimen sequenced in a study of radiotherapy plus CTLA-4 blockade in lung cancer. Clones were read by immunoSEQ multiplex PCR, and TCRdb kept only the in-frame ones, dropping some. Of 55,000 to 80,000 clones listed, around 87% were seen once; the top ten hold 40%. Specimen: peripheral blood, collected from a patient treated with radiotherapy plus ipilimumab. The receptors were sampled from a human donor with non-small cell lung cancer that progressed on radiotherapy plus ipilimumab.

The chain links TRBV6-6 to TRBJ2-2, with D possibly being TRBD2 (5 bases). The CDR3 has 15 amino acids. Trimming took 8 bases from V and 6 from J, leaving 19 bases between them. The germline V gene has CDR1 MNHNY and CDR2 SVGAGI (reference sequence). CDR3 loop: CASVGLALRSGELFF. In DNA, the CDR3 is TGTGCCAGCGTAGGGCTAGCCCTTCGGTCCGGGGAGCTGTTTTTT.

This chain connects TRBV9 to TRBJ2-2; 7 bases map to TRBD2. J was trimmed by 7 bases and V by 7 bases; bases with no gene match: 4. The CDR3 length is 12 residues. The germline V gene has CDR1 SGDLS and CDR2 YYNGEE. The CDR3 coding sequence is TGTGCCAGCGGGAGGGTGAGCGGGGAGCTGTTTTTT. Its translation: CASGRVSGELFF.

The V gene is TRBV6-5, the J gene TRBJ2-7, with TRBD2 as a possible D gene (6 bases). CDR3 length: 12 residues. Trimming removed 2 bases at V and 6 bases at J, with 8 bases between. Germline V lookup: CDR1 MNHEY, CDR2 SVGAGI. CDR3 region: CASSYGGGEQYF. For the CDR3, the DNA is TGTGCCAGCAGTTACGGGGGAGGCGAGCAGTACTTC.

The rearrangement joins TRBV28 to TRBJ1-5; 8 bases match TRBD1. Losses at the gene ends were 5 bases for V and 7 bases for J; bases not matched to a gene: 4. Germline V CDR1 and CDR2: MDHEN, SYDVKM. This CDR3 is built from 13 residues. The CDR3 protein is CASSRGQAQPQHF. The CDR3 DNA follows: TGTGCCAGCAGTAGGGGACAGGCACAGCCCCAGCATTTT.

This chain joins TRBV6-1 and TRBJ2-6; D possibly uses TRBD1 or TRBD2 (5 bases each). V lost 4 bases and J 0 bases, leaving 10 bases between the germline ends. The CDR3 covers 16 residues. Per germline, CDR1 MNHNS and CDR2 SASEGT. The CDR3 region is CASSGGRDSGANVLTF. CDR3 bases: TGTGCCAGCAGTGGGGGACGGGACTCTGGGGCCAACGTCCTGACTTTC.

The CDR3 loop is CASSISGGRYNEQFF. CDR3 sequence (DNA): TGTGCCAGCAGCATATCGGGAGGAAGATACAATGAGCAGTTCTTC. The gene calls are TRBV7-3 and TRBJ2-1, with 7 nucleotides matching TRBD2. J was trimmed by 4 bases and V by 5 bases; bases with no gene match: 8. The germline gives CDR1 SGHTA, CDR2 FQGTGA. This CDR3 has 15 amino acids.

The chain uses TRBV7-8 and TRBJ1-3; 8 bases align to TRBD1. This CDR3 has 16 amino acids. Germline V gene sequence: CDR1 SGHVS, CDR2 FQNEAQ. V trimming: 5 bases; J trimming: 2 bases; junction bases outside the gene matches: 8. The CDR3 sequence: CASSQRTGLAGNTIYF. DNA of the CDR3: TGTGCCAGCAGCCAACGGACAGGGCTCGCTGGAAACACCATATATTTT.

This clone was seen only once. This rearrangement joins TRBV5-1 to TRBJ2-7; no clear D. Trimming took 1 base from V and 1 from J, leaving 9 bases between them. The CDR3 has 14 amino acids. Germline V gives CDR1 SGHRS, CDR2 YFSETQ. In DNA, the CDR3 is TGCGCCAGCAGCTTGCACGGCCTGTCCTACGAGCAGTACTTC. Protein product: CASSLHGLSYEQYF.

The chain recombines TRBV10-3 with TRBJ1-2; 11 nucleotides align to TRBD1. With V trimmed by 4 bases and J by 5 bases, 12 bases remained unmatched. Germline CDR1 ENHRY, CDR2 SYGVKD. This CDR3 region has 17 residues. Written as DNA, the CDR3 is TGTGCCATCAGTGGGGACCTGGGACAGGGGGATAGGTATGGCTACACCTTC. It translates to CAISGDLGQGDRYGYTF.

The chain employs TRBV4-1 and TRBJ1-5, with D unresolved. Germline V gene sequence: CDR1 MGHRA, CDR2 YSYEKL. Trimming left V 3 bases short and J 7 bases short, with 13 bases between. This CDR3 spans 14 amino acids. The CDR3 spells CASSHPGEWQPQHF. CDR3 sequence (DNA): TGCGCCAGCAGCCATCCTGGAGAGTGGCAGCCCCAGCATTTT.

The chain carries TRBV6-1 and TRBJ2-4; D is possibly TRBD1 (5 bases). Deletions cut 2 bases from V and 3 bases from J, with 14 bases between. From germline, CDR1 is MNHNS and CDR2 SASEGT. The CDR3 extends over 16 amino acids. In DNA form, the CDR3 reads TGTGCCAGCAGTGAACTCGCAGGGCCCGGCAAAAACATTCAGTACTTC. Its protein is CASSELAGPGKNIQYF.

This clone has a handful of counts. The gene calls are TRBV5-6 and TRBJ1-5; the D is unclear. Germline V gives CDR1 SGHDT, CDR2 YYEEEE. Trimming cost V 1 base and J 4 bases, with 9 bases left between them. This CDR3 spans 14 amino acids. CDR3 DNA: TGTGCCAGCAGCTTGTTTCACGATAATCAGCCCCAGCATTTT. This codes for CASSLFHDNQPQHF.

The chain joins TRBV15 to TRBJ2-5; D remains unclear. Germline CDR1 LNHNV, CDR2 YYDKDF (reference sequence). The CDR3 sequence is 15 residues long. Trimming left V 0 bases short and J 5 bases short, with 13 bases between. CDR3 residues: CATSRDRQVLETQYF. CDR3 DNA: TGTGCCACCAGCAGAGATCGGCAGGTATTGGAGACCCAGTACTTC.

This clone was observed a single time. The chain employs TRBV19 and TRBJ1-5; 8 bases map to TRBD1. The CDR3 runs 16 residues. Trimming took 1 base from V and 3 from J; bases not matched to a gene: 5. Germline CDR1 LNHDA, CDR2 SQIVND (reference sequence). The CDR3 reads CASSIVGQAVNQPQHF. The CDR3 DNA reads as TGTGCCAGTAGTATAGTGGGACAGGCGGTCAATCAGCCCCAGCATTTT.

The chain carries TRBV5-4 and TRBJ2-4; D gene unclear. The CDR3 extends over 14 amino acids. Germline CDR1 SGHNT, CDR2 YYREEE (reference sequence). V lost 1 base to trimming and J lost 1 base, with 6 bases between them. The CDR3: CASSLSLAKNIQYF. As DNA, the CDR3 is TGTGCCAGCAGCTTGTCTTTGGCCAAAAACATTCAGTACTTC.

CDR3 in amino acids: CASSVPGSQPQHF. The CDR3 DNA reads as TGTGCCAGTAGTGTCCCGGGATCTCAGCCCCAGCATTTT. This sequence joins TRBV19 and TRBJ1-5; D uncertain. The ends were cut back, 5 bases at V and 6 bases at J, with 11 bases in the middle. Per germline, CDR1 LNHDA and CDR2 SQIVND (reference sequence). The CDR3 runs 13 residues.

In regard to this clone: Likely a read error: the CDR3 ends without its conserved phenylalanine or tryptophan. The DNA is omitted, as the CDR3 cannot be located on it reliably, and the CDR3 follows TCRdb's listing. The chain combines TRBV5-5 with TRBJ1-2. From germline, CDR1 is SGHKS and CDR2 YYEKEE (reference sequence). The CDR3 is 14 residues long, counting both termini. The CDR3 reads CASRPSAAMVRPEV.

V and J are TRBV7-3 and TRBJ2-1; 10 bases match TRBD2. This CDR3 has 14 residues. Trimming cost V 6 bases and J 8 bases; bases outside gene matches: 7. The germline V gene encodes CDR1 SGHTA and CDR2 FQGTGA. In nucleotides, the CDR3 is TGTGCCAGCAGTCCTAGCGGGAGAGTCGATGAGCAGTTCTTC. It is translated as CASSPSGRVDEQFF.

This clone was observed a handful of times. J is TRBJ2-7 and V is TRBV4-2; D not certain. CDR1 LGHNA and CDR2 YNFKEQ come from the germline V gene. The CDR3 extends over 14 amino acids. With 0 bases removed from V and 4 bases from J, the gap between germline ends came to 10 bases. This chain's CDR3 is CASSQELGYYEQYF. The CDR3 DNA reads TGTGCCAGCAGCCAAGAATTAGGTTATTACGAGCAGTACTTC.

The rearrangement uses TRBV7-2 and TRBJ2-7; 11 bases are a match to TRBD1. V gave up 3 bases and J gave up 6 bases; unmatched junction bases: 4. CDR1 and CDR2 from the germline V gene are SGHTA and FQGNSA. This CDR3 contains 14 residues. This CDR3 reads CASSLPGQGVEQYF. The DNA for the CDR3 is TGTGCCAGCAGCTTGCCGGGACAGGGGGTCGAGCAGTACTTC.

The chain combines TRBV10-3 with TRBJ1-5; 9 nucleotides agree with TRBD1. Trimming took 4 bases from V and 0 from J; bases not matched to a gene: 10. The CDR3 length is 18 residues. The germline CDR1 and CDR2 sequences are ENHRY and SYGVKD. The chain's CDR3 is CAISGGDRVWNSNQPQHF. The DNA of the CDR3 is TGTGCCATCAGTGGAGGGGACAGGGTTTGGAATAGCAATCAGCCCCAGCATTTT.

This chain uses TRBV29-1 with TRBJ1-2, with D uncertain. The length of the CDR3 is 10 residues. Germline V gives CDR1 SQVTM, CDR2 ANQGSEA. The V end was cut by 1 base, the J end by 6 bases, with 3 bases between. CDR3: CSVEGNGYTF. The CDR3 nucleotides read TGCAGCGTTGAAGGGAATGGCTACACCTTC.

This sequence joins TRBV25-1 and TRBJ1-2; no reliable D call. The germline V and J ends were trimmed by 7 bases and 5 bases, with 8 bases remaining between them. The length of the CDR3 is 11 residues. The germline gives CDR1 MGHDK, CDR2 SYGVNS. The CDR3 protein is CASKTIYGYTF. CDR3 nucleotides: TGTGCCAGCAAAACAATATATGGCTACACCTTC.

The chain couples TRBV5-1 to TRBJ1-1, with a weak D call TRBD1 (5 bases). CDR1 SGHRS and CDR2 YFSETQ come from the germline V gene. This CDR3 has 13 amino acids. V was trimmed by 6 bases and J by 2 bases, leaving 11 bases between them. This CDR3 reads CASNYDSNTEAFF. The DNA for the CDR3 is TGCGCCAGCAACTACGACAGTAACACTGAAGCTTTCTTT. Full variable domain (outside the CDR3, taken from reference TRBV5-1 and TRBJ1-1): KAGVTQTPRYLIKTRGQQVTLSCSPISGHRSVSWYQQTPGQGLQFLFEYFSETQRNKGNFPGRFSGRQFSNSRSEMNVSTLELGDSALYLCASNYDSNTEAFFGQGTRLTVV.

The chain's CDR3 is CASSVDPGLAYTDTQYF. CDR3 nucleotides: TGTGCCAGCAGCGTAGATCCGGGACTAGCGTACACAGATACGCAGTATTTT. The chain joins TRBV9 to TRBJ2-3, with 10 bases identical to TRBD2. This CDR3 has 17 residues. The ends lost 0 bases at V and 2 bases at J; junction bases unmatched: 6. Germline-derived CDR1 and CDR2 are SGDLS and YYNGEE.

This chain links TRBV7-8 with TRBJ2-5, with D tentatively TRBD1 (6 bases). Germline CDR1 and CDR2: SGHVS and FQNEAQ. This CDR3 region has 14 residues. V gave up 2 bases and J gave up 4 bases, with 11 bases separating them. The CDR3 coding sequence is TGTGCCAGCAGCTTACAATCAGGGGTAGAGACCCAGTACTTC. Protein product: CASSLQSGVETQYF.

The chain combines TRBV2 with TRBJ2-1; 9 bases align to TRBD1. Germline V gene sequence: CDR1 SNHLY, CDR2 FYNNEI. Unmatched junction bases numbered 3, after V lost 6 bases and J lost 3 bases. This CDR3 is 14 amino acids long. The chain's CDR3 is CASRGQGFYNEQFF. CDR3 DNA: TGTGCCAGCAGAGGACAGGGGTTCTACAATGAGCAGTTCTTC.